A single sample gave rise to the 14 T cell receptor beta chains below, sequenced in a study of T-cell reconstitution after alpha-beta-depleted transplantation in children. Unique molecular identifiers were built into the TCRbeta library. TCRdb redid the calling of the PCR reads with MiXCR, one entry per CDR3 protein. The table has approximately 640,000 distinct CDR3 sequences, around 17% seen once; the top ten hold approximately 1%. This material consisted of PBMCs from the stem cell graft donor, taken from the stem cell graft. The origin of the receptors is a human donor who donated a stem cell graft to a child with acute myeloid leukemia.

The chain employs TRBV16 and TRBJ2-7; 7 bases match TRBD1. The CDR3 has 16 amino acids. The junction had 8 bases not matched to a gene; V was cut back by 1 base and J by 2 bases. The germline gives CDR1 KGHSY, CDR2 FQNENV. This chain's CDR3 is CASSQWAGTVPYEQYF. The CDR3 DNA sequence: TGTGCCAGCAGCCAATGGGCCGGGACAGTTCCCTACGAGCAGTACTTC.

J is TRBJ1-5 and V is TRBV5-1; D gene unclear. The ends were cut back, 3 bases at V and 3 bases at J, with 13 bases in the middle. Per germline, CDR1 SGHRS and CDR2 YFSETQ. The CDR3 is 15 residues long. This chain's CDR3 is CASSWIRAANQPQHF. CDR3 nucleotide sequence: TGCGCCAGCAGCTGGATCCGGGCCGCCAATCAGCCCCAGCATTTT.

This clonotype was seen at least ten times. The V gene is TRBV7-2, the J gene TRBJ1-6; D remains unclear. Germline V CDR1 and CDR2: SGHTA, FQGNSA. CDR3 size: 15 residues. Deletions cut 5 bases from V and 8 bases from J, with 16 bases between. DNA of the CDR3: TGTGCCAGCAGCCCTTTCCTAGGAGGGTATTCACCCCTCCACTTT. Its protein is CASSPFLGGYSPLHF.

The chain recombines TRBV7-2 with TRBJ2-5, with D possibly being TRBD1 or TRBD2 (5 bases each). The CDR3 spans 13 residues. Germline V gives CDR1 SGHTA, CDR2 FQGNSA. The ends were cut back, 4 bases at V and 9 bases at J, with 15 bases in the middle. CDR3: CASSSREFGAQYF. In nucleotides, the CDR3 is TGTGCCAGCAGCTCCAGGGAGTTCGGGGCCCAGTACTTC.

In the case of this clonotype: This may come from a read error, since a much larger clone is one base off. The chain joins TRBV7-9 to TRBJ2-1, with D perhaps TRBD1 (5 bases). In germline, CDR1 is SEHNR, CDR2 FQNEAQ (reference sequence). V lost 4 bases and J lost 3, with 16 bases in between. There are 16 residues in the CDR3. The CDR3 DNA sequence: TGTGCCAGCAGCTCTAGTGACAGTCACTGCTACAATGAGCAGTTCTTC. This gives the protein CASSSSDSHCYNEQFF.

In DNA form, the CDR3 reads TGTGCCAGCAGCAGCAATAGCGGGGGGGCCCACAATGAGCAGTTCTTC. Its translation: CASSSNSGGAHNEQFF. The V gene is TRBV9, the J gene TRBJ2-1; TRBD2 aligns across 11 bases. Germline values: CDR1 SGDLS, CDR2 YYNGEE. V lost 4 bases to trimming and J lost 5 bases; unmatched junction nucleotides: 8. This CDR3 is built from 16 residues.

Only a few counts were recorded for this clonotype. This chain uses TRBV7-9 with TRBJ2-7; D is uncertain. Deletions cut 4 bases from V and 7 bases from J, with 11 bases between. The CDR3 runs 12 residues. Germline values: CDR1 SEHNR, CDR2 FQNEAQ (reference sequence). The CDR3 DNA follows: TGTGCCAGCAGCTCGGGCCTCCCGGAGCAGTACTTC. Translated, it gives CASSSGLPEQYF.

This clonotype was seen repeatedly, ten times or more. The V and J genes are TRBV9 and TRBJ1-1; D gene ambiguous. The V end lost 4 bases, the J end lost 6 bases, and 16 bases lay between the germline ends. Germline V gene lookup returns CDR1 SGDLS and CDR2 YYNGEE. CDR3 length equals 14 residues. CDR3 amino acids: CASSLRATQPEAFF. The CDR3, as DNA: TGTGCCAGCAGCCTCCGGGCGACCCAGCCTGAAGCTTTCTTT.

In its sample, this clonotype was seen many times. The chain employs TRBV7-2 and TRBJ1-6; no definite D call. Germline-derived CDR1 and CDR2 are SGHTA and FQGNSA. The CDR3 covers 12 residues. The V gene lost 1 base and the J gene lost 11 bases, with 6 bases spanning the gap. The CDR3 loop reads CASSLGVAPLHF. The CDR3 DNA is TGTGCCAGCAGCTTAGGAGTCGCACCCCTCCACTTT. Drawing the rest from reference TRBV7-2 and TRBJ1-6, the complete variable domain is GAGVSQSPSNKVTEKGKDVELRCDPISGHTALYWYRQSLGQGLEFLIYFQGNSAPDKSGLPSDRFSAERTGGSVSTLTIQRTQQEDSAVYLCASSLGVAPLHFGNGTRLTVT.

The rearrangement joins TRBV12-3 or TRBV12-4 to TRBJ2-4, with D possibly matching TRBD1 (5 bases). The CDR3 runs 15 residues. Trimming cost V 2 bases and J 2 bases, with 10 bases left between them. The CDR3 DNA sequence: TGTGCCAGCAGTTTAACCCAGGGTCCCAAAAACATTCAGTACTTC. It translates to CASSLTQGPKNIQYF.

This clonotype came up many times. The chain is built from TRBV20-1 and TRBJ2-1; unclear D gene. Germline V gene sequence: CDR1 DFQATT, CDR2 SNEGSKA (reference sequence). The V end lost 6 bases, the J end lost 4 bases, and 13 bases lay between the germline ends. CDR3 length: 13 amino acids. In nucleotides, the CDR3 is TGCAGTGCCCTCCCCGGATCTTACAATGAGCAGTTCTTC. Translated, it gives CSALPGSYNEQFF.

Ten or more counts support this clonotype. The gene calls are TRBV29-1 and TRBJ2-7; D gene ambiguous. The CDR3 is 13 amino acids. The V and J ends lost 6 bases and 4 bases respectively, with 16 bases between them. Germline V gene data show CDR1 as SQVTM and CDR2 as ANQGSEA. This CDR3 reads CSVYGQSIYEQYF. Written as DNA, the CDR3 is TGCAGCGTCTACGGGCAGTCTATTTACGAGCAGTACTTC.

The chain is built from TRBV10-3 and TRBJ2-3; the match to TRBD2 covers 7 bases. The CDR3 is 12 amino acids. V dropped 5 bases and J dropped 10; count of bases not matched to a gene: 6. Germline V CDR1 and CDR2: ENHRY, SYGVKD. The DNA for the CDR3 is TGTGCCATCAGTCGGGACTACCTATCGCAGTATTTT. This encodes CAISRDYLSQYF.

This clonotype was observed many times. The chain carries TRBV13 and TRBJ2-1; TRBD2 matches at 13 bases. The V gene end was trimmed by 4 bases and the J gene end by 12 bases; junction bases not matched to a gene: 3. Germline loops: CDR1 PRHDT, CDR2 FYEKMQ (reference sequence). There are 13 residues in the CDR3. The CDR3 DNA reads TGTGCCAGCAGCTCGAGACTAGCGGGGGGGCAGTTCTTC. Protein sequence: CASSSRLAGGQFF.